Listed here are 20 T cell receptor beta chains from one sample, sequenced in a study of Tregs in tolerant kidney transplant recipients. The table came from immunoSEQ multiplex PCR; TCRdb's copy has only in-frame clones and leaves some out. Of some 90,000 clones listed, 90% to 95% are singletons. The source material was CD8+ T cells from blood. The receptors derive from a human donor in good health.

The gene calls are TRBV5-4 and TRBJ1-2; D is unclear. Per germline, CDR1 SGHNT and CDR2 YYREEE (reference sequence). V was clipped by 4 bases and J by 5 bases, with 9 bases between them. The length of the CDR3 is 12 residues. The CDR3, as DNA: TGTGCCAGCAGCATAGACGGATATGGCTACACCTTC. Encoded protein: CASSIDGYGYTF. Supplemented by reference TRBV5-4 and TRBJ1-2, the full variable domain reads ETGVTQSPTHLIKTRGQQVTLRCSSQSGHNTVSWYQQALGQGPQFIFQYYREEENGRGNFPPRFSGLQFPNYSSELNVNALELDDSALYLCASSIDGYGYTFGSGTRLTVV.

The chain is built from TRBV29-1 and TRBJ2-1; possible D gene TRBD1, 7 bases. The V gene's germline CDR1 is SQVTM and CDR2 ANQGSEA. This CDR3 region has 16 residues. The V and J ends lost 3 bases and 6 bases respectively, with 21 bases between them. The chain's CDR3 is CSVDEGGTAWGNEQFF. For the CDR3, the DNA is TGCAGCGTTGACGAGGGCGGGACAGCCTGGGGCAATGAGCAGTTCTTC.

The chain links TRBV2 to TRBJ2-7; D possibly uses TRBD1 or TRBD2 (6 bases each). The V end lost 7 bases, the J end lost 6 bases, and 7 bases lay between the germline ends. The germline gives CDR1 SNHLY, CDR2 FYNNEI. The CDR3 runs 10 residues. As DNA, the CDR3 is TGTGCCAGCAAGGGGGGCGAGCAGTACTTC. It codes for CASKGGEQYF. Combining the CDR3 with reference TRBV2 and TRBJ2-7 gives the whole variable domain EPEVTQTPSHQVTQMGQEVILRCVPISNHLYFYWYRQILGQKVEFLVSFYNNEISEKSEIFDDQFSVERPDGSNFTLKIRSTKLEDSAMYFCASKGGEQYFGPGTRLTVT.

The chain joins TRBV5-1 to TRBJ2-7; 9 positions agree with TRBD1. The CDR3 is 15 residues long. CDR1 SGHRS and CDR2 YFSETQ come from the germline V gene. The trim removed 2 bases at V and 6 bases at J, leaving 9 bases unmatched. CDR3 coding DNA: TGCGCCAGCAGCTTTGTAGGGGACAGGGTCGGCGAGCAGTACTTC. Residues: CASSFVGDRVGEQYF.

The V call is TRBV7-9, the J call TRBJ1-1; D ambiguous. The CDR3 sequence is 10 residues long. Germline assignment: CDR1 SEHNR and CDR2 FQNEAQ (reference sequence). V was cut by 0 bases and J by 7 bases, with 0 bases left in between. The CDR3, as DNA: TGTGCCAGCAGCTTAGCTGAAGCTTTCTTT. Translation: CASSLAEAFF.

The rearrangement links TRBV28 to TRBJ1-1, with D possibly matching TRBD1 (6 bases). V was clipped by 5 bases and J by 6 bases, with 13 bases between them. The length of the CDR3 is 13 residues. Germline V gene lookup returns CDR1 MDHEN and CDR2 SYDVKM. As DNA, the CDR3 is TGTGCCAGCAGTATAGGGGGGGTGGCTGAAGCTTTCTTT. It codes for CASSIGGVAEAFF.

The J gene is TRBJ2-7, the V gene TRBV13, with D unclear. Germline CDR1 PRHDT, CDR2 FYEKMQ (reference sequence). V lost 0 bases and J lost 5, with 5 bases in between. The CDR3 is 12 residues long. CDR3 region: CASSLGLNEQYF. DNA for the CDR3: TGTGCCAGCAGCTTAGGCCTAAACGAGCAGTACTTC.

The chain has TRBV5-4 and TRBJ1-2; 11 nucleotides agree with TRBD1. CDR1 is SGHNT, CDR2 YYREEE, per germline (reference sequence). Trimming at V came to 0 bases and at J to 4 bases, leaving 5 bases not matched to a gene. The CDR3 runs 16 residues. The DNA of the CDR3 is TGTGCCAGCAGCTTGGACGGGACAGGGGGGGTCTATGGCTACACCTTC. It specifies CASSLDGTGGVYGYTF. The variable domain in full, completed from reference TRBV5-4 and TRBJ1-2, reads ETGVTQSPTHLIKTRGQQVTLRCSSQSGHNTVSWYQQALGQGPQFIFQYYREEENGRGNFPPRFSGLQFPNYSSELNVNALELDDSALYLCASSLDGTGGVYGYTFGSGTRLTVV.

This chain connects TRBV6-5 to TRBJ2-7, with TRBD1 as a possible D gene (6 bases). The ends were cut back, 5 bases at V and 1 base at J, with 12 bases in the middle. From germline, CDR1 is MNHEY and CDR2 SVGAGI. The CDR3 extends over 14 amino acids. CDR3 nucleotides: TGTGCCAGCAGTCCGACAGGCGGTTCCTACGAGCAGTACTTC. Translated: CASSPTGGSYEQYF.

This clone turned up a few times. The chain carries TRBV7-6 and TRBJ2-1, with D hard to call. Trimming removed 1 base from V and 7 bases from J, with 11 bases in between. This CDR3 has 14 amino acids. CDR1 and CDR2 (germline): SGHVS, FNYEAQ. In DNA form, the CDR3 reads TGTGCCAGCAGCTTAGAGGCCGACAATAATGAGCAGTTCTTC. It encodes CASSLEADNNEQFF.

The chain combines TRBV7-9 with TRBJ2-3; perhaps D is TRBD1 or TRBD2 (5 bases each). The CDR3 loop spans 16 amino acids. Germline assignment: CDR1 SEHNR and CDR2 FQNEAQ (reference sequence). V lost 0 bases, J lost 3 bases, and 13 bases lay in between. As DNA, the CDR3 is TGTGCCAGCAGCTTAGCGGGGACGCTTGATACAGATACGCAGTATTTT. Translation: CASSLAGTLDTDTQYF. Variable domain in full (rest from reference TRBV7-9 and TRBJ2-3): DTGVSQNPRHKITKRGQNVTFRCDPISEHNRLYWYRQTLGQGPEFLTYFQNEAQLEKSRLLSDRFSAERPKGSFSTLEIQRTEQGDSAMYLCASSLAGTLDTDTQYFGPGTRLTVL.

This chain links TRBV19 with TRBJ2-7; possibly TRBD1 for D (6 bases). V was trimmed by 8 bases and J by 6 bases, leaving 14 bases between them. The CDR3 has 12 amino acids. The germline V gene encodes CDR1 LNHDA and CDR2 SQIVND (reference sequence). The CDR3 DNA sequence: TGTGCCAGTGGGGCAGGGGCTGGCGAGCAGTACTTC. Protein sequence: CASGAGAGEQYF. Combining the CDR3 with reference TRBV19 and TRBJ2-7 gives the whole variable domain DGGITQSPKYLFRKEGQNVTLSCEQNLNHDAMYWYRQDPGQGLRLIYYSQIVNDFQKGDIAEGYSVSREKKESFPLTVTSAQKNPTAFYLCASGAGAGEQYFGPGTRLTVT.

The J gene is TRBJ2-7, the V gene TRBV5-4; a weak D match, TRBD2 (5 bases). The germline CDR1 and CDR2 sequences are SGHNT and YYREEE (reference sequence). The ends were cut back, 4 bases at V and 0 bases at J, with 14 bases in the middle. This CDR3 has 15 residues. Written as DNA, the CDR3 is TGTGCCAGCAGCGCCGGGCCGGGGATCTCCTACGAGCAGTACTTC. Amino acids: CASSAGPGISYEQYF.

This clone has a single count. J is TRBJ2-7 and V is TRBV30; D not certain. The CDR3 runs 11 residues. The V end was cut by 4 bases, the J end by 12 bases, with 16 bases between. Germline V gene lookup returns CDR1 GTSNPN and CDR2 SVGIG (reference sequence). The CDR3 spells CAWNLGPALYF. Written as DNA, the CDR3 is TGTGCCTGGAATCTCGGCCCGGCGCTGTACTTC.

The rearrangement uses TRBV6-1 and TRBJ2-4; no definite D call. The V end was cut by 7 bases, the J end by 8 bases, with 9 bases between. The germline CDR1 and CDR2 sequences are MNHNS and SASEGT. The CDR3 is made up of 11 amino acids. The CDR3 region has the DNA TGTGCCAGCAAGAGTTCGTACATTCAGTACTTC. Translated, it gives CASKSSYIQYF.

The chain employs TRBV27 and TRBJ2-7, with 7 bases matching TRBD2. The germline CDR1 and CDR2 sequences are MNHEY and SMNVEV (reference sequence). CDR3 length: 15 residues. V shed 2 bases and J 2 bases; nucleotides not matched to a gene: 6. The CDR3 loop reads CASSLMSGIPYEQYF. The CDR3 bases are TGTGCCAGCAGTTTAATGAGCGGGATTCCCTACGAGCAGTACTTC.

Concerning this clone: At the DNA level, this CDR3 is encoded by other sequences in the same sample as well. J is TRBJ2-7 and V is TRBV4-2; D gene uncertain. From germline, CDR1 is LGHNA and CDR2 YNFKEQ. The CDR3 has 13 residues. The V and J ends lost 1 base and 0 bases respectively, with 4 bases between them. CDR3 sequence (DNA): TGTGCCAGCAGCCAAGGGAGCTCCTACGAGCAGTACTTC. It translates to CASSQGSSYEQYF.

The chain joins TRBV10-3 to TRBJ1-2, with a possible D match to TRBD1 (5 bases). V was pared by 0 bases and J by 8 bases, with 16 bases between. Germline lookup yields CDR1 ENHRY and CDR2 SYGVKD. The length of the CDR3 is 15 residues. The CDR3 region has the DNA TGTGCCATCAGTGAGTCGGCGCCAGGGCTAGAGGGCTACACCTTC. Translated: CAISESAPGLEGYTF.

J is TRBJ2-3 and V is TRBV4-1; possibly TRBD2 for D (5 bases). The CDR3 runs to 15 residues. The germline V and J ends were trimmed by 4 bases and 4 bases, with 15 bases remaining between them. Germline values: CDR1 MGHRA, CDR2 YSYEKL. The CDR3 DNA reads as TGCGCCAGCAGCCCGAACGGGGTATCCGCAGATACGCAGTATTTT. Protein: CASSPNGVSADTQYF.

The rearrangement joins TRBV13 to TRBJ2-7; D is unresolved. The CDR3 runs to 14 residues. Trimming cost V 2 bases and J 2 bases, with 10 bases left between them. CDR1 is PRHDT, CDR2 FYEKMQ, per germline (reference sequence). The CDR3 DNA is TGTGCCAGCAGCTTAAGAGTCAGCCCCTACGAGCAGTACTTC. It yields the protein CASSLRVSPYEQYF.